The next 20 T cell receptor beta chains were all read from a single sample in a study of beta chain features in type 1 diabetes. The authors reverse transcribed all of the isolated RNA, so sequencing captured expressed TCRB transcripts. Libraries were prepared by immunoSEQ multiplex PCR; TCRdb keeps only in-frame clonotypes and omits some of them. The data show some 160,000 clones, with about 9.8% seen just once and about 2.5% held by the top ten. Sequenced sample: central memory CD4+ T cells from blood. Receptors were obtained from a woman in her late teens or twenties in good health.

DNA for the CDR3: TGTGCCAGCAGCTTTGACCGGGACAGGGGGTACGAGCAGTACTTC. This codes for CASSFDRDRGYEQYF. The V and J genes are TRBV7-2 and TRBJ2-7; TRBD1 agrees at 11 bases. Germline CDR1 and CDR2: SGHTA and FQGNSA. The CDR3 has 15 residues. The trim removed 3 bases at V and 4 bases at J, leaving 5 bases unmatched.

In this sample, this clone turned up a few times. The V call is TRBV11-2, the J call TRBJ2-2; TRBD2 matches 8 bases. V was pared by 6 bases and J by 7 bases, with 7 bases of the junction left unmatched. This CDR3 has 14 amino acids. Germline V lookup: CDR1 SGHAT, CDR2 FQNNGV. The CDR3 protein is CASRPGLGFGELFF. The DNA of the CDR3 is TGTGCCAGCAGGCCGGGACTAGGGTTCGGGGAGCTGTTTTTT.

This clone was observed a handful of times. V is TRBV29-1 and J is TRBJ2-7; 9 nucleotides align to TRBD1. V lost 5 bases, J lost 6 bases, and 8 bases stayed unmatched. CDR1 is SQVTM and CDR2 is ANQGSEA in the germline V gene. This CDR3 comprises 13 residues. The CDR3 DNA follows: TGCAGCGTTCCGGGACAGGGAACCGTCGAGCAGTACTTC. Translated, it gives CSVPGQGTVEQYF.

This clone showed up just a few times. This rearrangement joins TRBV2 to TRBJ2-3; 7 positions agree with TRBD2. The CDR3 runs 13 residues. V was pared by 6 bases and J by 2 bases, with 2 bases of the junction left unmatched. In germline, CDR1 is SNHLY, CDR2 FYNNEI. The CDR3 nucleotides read TGTGCCAGCAGCCGGGACTACACAGATACGCAGTATTTT. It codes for CASSRDYTDTQYF.

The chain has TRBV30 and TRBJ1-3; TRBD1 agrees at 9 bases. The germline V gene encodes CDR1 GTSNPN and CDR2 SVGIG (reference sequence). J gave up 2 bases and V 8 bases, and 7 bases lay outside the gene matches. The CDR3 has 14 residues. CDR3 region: CAGGTGSTGNTIYF. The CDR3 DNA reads TGTGCCGGAGGGACAGGGAGTACTGGAAACACCATATATTTT.

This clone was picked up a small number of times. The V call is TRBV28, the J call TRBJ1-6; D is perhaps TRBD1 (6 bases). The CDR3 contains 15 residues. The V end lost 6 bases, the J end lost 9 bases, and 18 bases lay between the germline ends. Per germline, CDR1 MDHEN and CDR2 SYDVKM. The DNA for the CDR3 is TGTGCCAGCAGGGCTCCGGGGGGCGACGGTTCACCCCTCCACTTT. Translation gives CASRAPGGDGSPLHF.

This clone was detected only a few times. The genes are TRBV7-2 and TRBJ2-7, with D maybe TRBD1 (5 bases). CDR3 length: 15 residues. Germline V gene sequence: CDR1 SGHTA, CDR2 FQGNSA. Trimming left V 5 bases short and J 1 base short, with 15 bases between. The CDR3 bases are TGTGCCAGCAGCGACAGACCCGGGCGGTCCTACGAGCAGTACTTC. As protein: CASSDRPGRSYEQYF.

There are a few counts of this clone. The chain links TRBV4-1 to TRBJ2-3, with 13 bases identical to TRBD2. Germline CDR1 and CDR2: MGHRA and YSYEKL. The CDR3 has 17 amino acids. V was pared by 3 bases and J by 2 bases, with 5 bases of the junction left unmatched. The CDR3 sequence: CASSQSTSGGATDTQYF. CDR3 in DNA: TGCGCCAGCAGCCAGTCCACTAGCGGGGGGGCCACAGATACGCAGTATTTT.

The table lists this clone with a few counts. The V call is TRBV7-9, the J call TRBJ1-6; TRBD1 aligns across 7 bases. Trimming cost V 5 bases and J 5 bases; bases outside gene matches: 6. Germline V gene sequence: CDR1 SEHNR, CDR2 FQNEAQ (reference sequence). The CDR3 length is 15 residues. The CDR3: CASSNRQGHNSPLHF. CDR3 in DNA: TGTGCCAGCAGCAATCGACAGGGCCATAATTCACCCCTCCACTTT.

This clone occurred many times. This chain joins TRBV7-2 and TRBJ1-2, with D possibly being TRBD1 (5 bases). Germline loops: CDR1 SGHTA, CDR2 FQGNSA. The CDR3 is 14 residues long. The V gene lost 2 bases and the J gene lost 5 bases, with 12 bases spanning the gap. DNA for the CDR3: TGTGCCAGCAGCTTAACGCAGGGTGCTTATGGCTACACCTTC. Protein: CASSLTQGAYGYTF. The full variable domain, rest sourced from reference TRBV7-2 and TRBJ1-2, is GAGVSQSPSNKVTEKGKDVELRCDPISGHTALYWYRQSLGQGLEFLIYFQGNSAPDKSGLPSDRFSAERTGGSVSTLTIQRTQQEDSAVYLCASSLTQGAYGYTFGSGTRLTVV.

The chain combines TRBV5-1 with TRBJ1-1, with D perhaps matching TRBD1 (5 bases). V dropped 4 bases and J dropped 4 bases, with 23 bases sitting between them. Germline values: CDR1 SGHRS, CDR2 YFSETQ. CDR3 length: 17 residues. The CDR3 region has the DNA TGCGCCAGCAGCCCTGAGATGGGGGAGCAGCGGGGCACTGAAGCTTTCTTT. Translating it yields CASSPEMGEQRGTEAFF.

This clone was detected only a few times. The CDR3 bases are TGTGCCAGCAGCTCGACCGGGACAGGGAGCGAGCAGTACTTC. Protein product: CASSSTGTGSEQYF. The chain employs TRBV7-2 and TRBJ2-7; 9 bases align to TRBD1. Germline CDR1 is SGHTA and CDR2 is FQGNSA. This CDR3 is built from 14 residues. After removal of 4 bases from V and 6 bases from J, the junction contained 7 bases not matched to a gene.

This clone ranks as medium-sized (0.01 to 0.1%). DNA for the CDR3: TGTGCCAGCAGCAAAGAACGGGGGTACACTGAAGCTTTCTTT. Translated: CASSKERGYTEAFF. The V and J genes are TRBV21-1 and TRBJ1-1. TRBV21-1 is assigned pseudogene status. The CDR3 consists of 14 residues.

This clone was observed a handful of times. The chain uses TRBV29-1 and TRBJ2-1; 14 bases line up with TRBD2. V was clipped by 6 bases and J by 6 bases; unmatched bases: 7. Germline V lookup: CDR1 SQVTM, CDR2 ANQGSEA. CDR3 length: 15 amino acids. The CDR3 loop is CSVGTSGRIGNEQFF. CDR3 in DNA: TGCAGCGTGGGGACTAGCGGGAGAATAGGCAATGAGCAGTTCTTC.

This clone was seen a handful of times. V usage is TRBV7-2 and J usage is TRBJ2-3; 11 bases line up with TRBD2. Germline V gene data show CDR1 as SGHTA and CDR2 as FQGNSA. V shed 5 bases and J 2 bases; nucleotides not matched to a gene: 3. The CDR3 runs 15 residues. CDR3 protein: CASSRTSGFTDTQYF. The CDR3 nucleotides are TGTGCCAGCAGCCGGACTAGCGGGTTCACAGATACGCAGTATTTT.

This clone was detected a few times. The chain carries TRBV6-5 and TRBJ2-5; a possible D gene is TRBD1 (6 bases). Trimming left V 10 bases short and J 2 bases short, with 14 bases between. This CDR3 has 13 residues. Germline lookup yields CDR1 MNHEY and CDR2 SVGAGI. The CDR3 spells CATVLDRQETQYF. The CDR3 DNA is TGTGCCACGGTCCTGGACAGACAAGAGACCCAGTACTTC.

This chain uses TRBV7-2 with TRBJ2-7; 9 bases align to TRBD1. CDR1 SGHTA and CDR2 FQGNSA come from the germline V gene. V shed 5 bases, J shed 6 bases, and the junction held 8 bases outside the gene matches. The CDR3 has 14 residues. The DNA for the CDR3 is TGTGCCAGCAGCCTAGGGACAGGGAGGCGCGAGCAGTACTTC. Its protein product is CASSLGTGRREQYF.

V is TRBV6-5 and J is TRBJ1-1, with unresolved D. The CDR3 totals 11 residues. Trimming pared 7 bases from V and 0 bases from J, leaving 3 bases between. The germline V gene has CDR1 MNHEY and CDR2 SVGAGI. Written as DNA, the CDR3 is TGTGCCAGCATCATGAACACTGAAGCTTTCTTT. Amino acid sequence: CASIMNTEAFF.

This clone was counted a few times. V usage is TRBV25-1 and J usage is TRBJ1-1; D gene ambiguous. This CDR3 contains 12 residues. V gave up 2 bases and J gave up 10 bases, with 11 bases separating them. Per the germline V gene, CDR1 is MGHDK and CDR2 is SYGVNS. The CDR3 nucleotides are TGTGCCAGCAGTGAACCTCAGTTACCAGCTTTCTTT. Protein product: CASSEPQLPAFF.

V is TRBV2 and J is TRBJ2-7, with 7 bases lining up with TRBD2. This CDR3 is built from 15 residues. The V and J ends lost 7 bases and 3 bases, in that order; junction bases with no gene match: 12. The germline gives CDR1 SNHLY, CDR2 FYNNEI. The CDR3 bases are TGTGCCAGCAAGCCGGGTGGCGGGAGATTCTACGAGCAGTACTTC. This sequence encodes CASKPGGGRFYEQYF.